The 9 T cell receptor beta chains given below trace back to one sample, sequenced in a study of Graves' ophthalmopathy and Graves' hyperthyroidism. Amplifying from RNA transcripts, the study obtained TCR beta CDR3 regions. After a first-round RT-PCR with HTBI primers, a second-round multiplex PCR was run. MiXCR, run by TCRdb on the multiplex PCR reads, gives a single entry per CDR3 protein. The sample lists about 380,000 distinct CDR3 sequences; approximately 15% were seen once. Specimen: peripheral blood. The receptors were sampled from a young woman with stable Graves' hyperthyroidism.

This clonotype was seen repeatedly, ten times or more. The gene calls are TRBV2 and TRBJ1-1; 7 nucleotides line up with TRBD1. Trimming cost V 8 bases and J 1 base; bases outside gene matches: 13. The CDR3 is 16 residues long. Germline V gene lookup returns CDR1 SNHLY and CDR2 FYNNEI. CDR3 sequence: CASGPGDSHKNTEAFF. The CDR3 DNA reads TGTGCCAGCGGGCCTGGGGACAGCCATAAGAACACTGAAGCTTTCTTT.

The sample holds many counts of this clonotype. The chain carries TRBV29-1 and TRBJ2-5; D uncertain. Between the trimmed V and J ends, which lost 0 bases and 4 bases, there was a span of 0 bases. CDR3 length: 10 residues. In germline, CDR1 is SQVTM, CDR2 ANQGSEA. DNA for the CDR3: TGCAGCGTTGAAGAAGAGACCCAGTACTTC. Protein sequence: CSVEEETQYF.

In this sample, this clonotype turned up many times. V usage is TRBV6-5 and J usage is TRBJ2-4; 8 nucleotides agree with TRBD1. With 0 bases clipped from V and 3 bases from J, the junction kept 1 base outside the gene matches. The CDR3 has 15 residues. Per the germline V gene, CDR1 is MNHEY and CDR2 is SVGAGI. The CDR3 DNA reads TGTGCCAGCAGTTACTCGGGGACAGGCAAAAACATTCAGTACTTC. Translating gives CASSYSGTGKNIQYF.

As regards this clonotype: Germline is not matched at one junction end, which may reflect a read error. The rearrangement links TRBV12-3 or TRBV12-4 to TRBJ1-2, with 8 bases that match TRBD1. The CDR3 length is 13 residues. CDR3 nucleotide sequence: TGTGCCAGCAGTACTCGACAGGGGTATGGCTACAGCTTC. Encoded protein: CASSTRQGYGYSF.

The rearrangement uses TRBV5-1 and TRBJ1-2, with 9 bases lining up with TRBD1. V was clipped by 4 bases and J by 6 bases; unmatched bases: 7. Germline-derived CDR1 and CDR2 are SGHRS and YFSETQ. The CDR3 length is 14 residues. This CDR3 is CASSTRDRVHGYTF. The CDR3 DNA reads as TGCGCCAGCAGCACCCGGGACAGGGTTCATGGCTACACCTTC.

At least ten counts were recorded for this clonotype. V and J are TRBV24-1 and TRBJ2-7; 9 nucleotides line up with TRBD1. Trimming cost V 5 bases and J 5 bases; bases outside gene matches: 3. Germline CDR1 is KGHDR and CDR2 is SFDVKD. The CDR3 consists of 13 residues. The CDR3 nucleotides read TGTGCCACCAGTGGGGACAGGGATGACGAGCAGTACTTC. Translation: CATSGDRDDEQYF.

This clonotype has a handful of counts. This chain uses TRBV4-1 with TRBJ1-3; no clear D gene. V was trimmed by 1 base and J by 0 bases, leaving 10 bases between them. Germline CDR1 reads MGHRA; CDR2 reads YSYEKL. CDR3 size: 16 residues. The CDR3 loop is CASSQGRKPSGNTIYF. The CDR3, as DNA: TGCGCCAGCAGCCAAGGCAGGAAACCCTCTGGAAACACCATATATTTT.

Ten or more counts support this clonotype. The chain employs TRBV12-3 or TRBV12-4 and TRBJ1-5, with D unresolved. The CDR3 runs to 15 residues. V was trimmed by 5 bases and J by 5 bases, leaving 16 bases between them. The CDR3 reads CASSRRISADQPQHF. CDR3 bases: TGTGCCAGCAGTAGAAGGATTTCGGCGGATCAGCCCCAGCATTTT.

This clonotype has ten or more counts. This sequence joins TRBV7-2 and TRBJ1-5; D is unclear. Germline assignment: CDR1 SGHTA and CDR2 FQGNSA. This CDR3 region has 16 residues. The ends were cut back, 0 bases at V and 1 base at J, with 10 bases in the middle. CDR3 in DNA: TGTGCCAGCAGCTTAGCGGGAGGGTTAAGCAATCAGCCCCAGCATTTT. Translation: CASSLAGGLSNQPQHF.